This T cell receptor (beta chain) came from a study of human T cells and chemical hapten exposure. Sample time point: patch test 3, about 24 weeks after DPC sensitization. As for treatment: therapeutic diphenylcyclopropenone sensitization with weekly scalp DPC. On this clonotype itself: Its antigen is as yet unknown.

Study results and limitations: TCRs whose frequency exceeded 1 in 1000 remained the same following DPC sensitization. Versus controls, significantly more large CDR3 similarity clusters arose from expanded TCRs.

As handled by the study authors: Samples had a median of around 94,000 TCRs, ranging roughly 20,000 to 750,000. Using its own MiXCR run on the RACE reads, TCRdb lists one record per CDR3 protein. These V and J calls are TCRdb output, not the study's own analysis. The sample has about 170,000 distinct CDR3 sequences, about 27% seen once. The receptor was isolated from a woman aged 18-35 years with alopecia areata. Some clones in this sample may be carry-over from other donors' samples. The sample consisted of whole blood, taken in connection with sensitization to the hapten diphenylcyclopropenone (DPC).

CDR3 residues: CASTKSTGGEYGYTF. The CDR3 coding sequence is TGCGCCAGCACCAAAAGCACAGGGGGTGAATATGGCTACACCTTC. The chain is built from TRBV4-3 and TRBJ1-2; 8 nucleotides align to TRBD1. Germline assignment: CDR1 LGHNA and CDR2 YSLEER. The CDR3 spans 15 residues. V trimming: 7 bases; J trimming: 5 bases; junction bases outside the gene matches: 12.